This TCR beta chain came from a study of T cell responses to AZD1222 COVID-19 vaccine. Study-wide points: Baseline seropositives among AZD1222 recipients totaled only 5 to 7. The donors showed a predominance of white British ancestry and of females, with possible underestimation of clonal diversity.

Comment on this clone: Its target is not known.

Assay: immunoSEQ multiplex PCR; the TCRdb copy retains only in-frame clones and omits some. The data hold around 120,000 clones, with about 93% observed a single time. The material sequenced was peripheral blood, taken 28 days after the second AZD1222 dose. The sequence derives from an adult who received the AZD1222 COVID-19 vaccine.

The CDR3 is CASSLEAGNQPQHF. In DNA, the CDR3 is TGTGCCAGCAGCTTAGAGGCAGGAAATCAGCCCCAGCATTTT. V gene TRBV7-2 combines with J gene TRBJ1-5; the D is unclear. The germline V and J ends were trimmed by 1 base and 4 bases, with 8 bases remaining between them. There are 14 residues in the CDR3. From germline, CDR1 is SGHTA and CDR2 FQGNSA.